The rows below give T cell receptor beta chains drawn from one sample of a study of identical twins. TCRdb re-derived calls from the 5' RACE reads in MiXCR, one entry per CDR3 protein. The table records roughly 200,000 distinct CDR3 sequences, around 6.9% of them present only once. A further study also used this sample, focusing on yellow fever vaccine responses in identical twins.

The sample consisted of memory (CD45RO+) T cells sorted from blood. The receptors shown here come from a young woman in good health. Each CDR3 is given with its conserved first and last residue. Fields, in order: clone size, D gene, V gene, J gene, CDR3 DNA, CDR3 protein. D genes are given only for firm matches. Some rows mark clone size as missing; the rest say once, few, many or name a class of expanded clone.

size: many; D: TRBD2; V: TRBV6-4; J: TRBJ2-1; DNA: TGTGCCAGCAGTGACGGGCGGGAGCCCTACAATGAGCAGTTCTTC; CDR3: CASSDGREPYNEQFF
size: few; D: TRBD2; V: TRBV7-6; J: TRBJ2-3; DNA: TGTGCCAGCAGCCGAAGCGGGAGTAACGCAGATACGCAGTATTTT; CDR3: CASSRSGSNADTQYF
size: few; D: .; V: TRBV12-3/TRBV12-4; J: TRBJ1-1; DNA: TGTGCCAGCAAGGGGGAGCTGAACACTGAAGCTTTCTTT; CDR3: CASKGELNTEAFF
size: .; D: TRBD2; V: TRBV2; J: TRBJ2-3; DNA: TGTGCCAGCAGTCACGGACTAGCGGGGGCGCTCGGCACAGATACGCAGTATTTT; CDR3: CASSHGLAGALGTDTQYF
size: .; D: TRBD2; V: TRBV20-1; J: TRBJ2-1; DNA: TGCAGTGCCCCCGGGGTAGCGGGAGGTGAGCAGTTCTTC; CDR3: CSAPGVAGGEQFF
size: .; D: .; V: TRBV20-1; J: TRBJ2-5; DNA: TGCAGTGCTAGACCCAACTCGGGACGGTCCCAGTACTTC; CDR3: CSARPNSGRSQYF
size: many; D: .; V: TRBV15; J: TRBJ2-7; DNA: TGTGCCACCAGCAGAGATGTGGCCCTCACTGCCGAGCAGTACTTC; CDR3: CATSRDVALTAEQYF
size: .; D: TRBD2; V: TRBV27; J: TRBJ2-5; DNA: TGTGCCAGCATAGCAGCGGGAGGGCCCGGGGAGACCCAGTACTTC; CDR3: CASIAAGGPGETQYF
size: few; D: TRBD2; V: TRBV2; J: TRBJ2-1; DNA: TGTGCCAGCAAACCCCCGCCCGGGACTAGCGGGAGAGGAGATGAGCAGTTCTTC; CDR3: CASKPPPGTSGRGDEQFF
size: .; D: TRBD2; V: TRBV20-1; J: TRBJ2-3; DNA: TGCAGTGCTGGGCGGGGGGGAAGAACAGATACGCAGTATTTT; CDR3: CSAGRGGRTDTQYF
size: many; D: .; V: TRBV3-1; J: TRBJ2-7; DNA: TGTGCCAGCAGCCTCCGCCGGGCGGAGGGCACAATCCCAAGCTCCTACGAGCAGTACTTC; CDR3: CASSLRRAEGTIPSSYEQYF
size: few; D: .; V: TRBV7-2; J: TRBJ2-2; DNA: TGTGCCAGCAGCTTAGCCGCCCCGAACACCGGGGAGCTGTTTTTT; CDR3: CASSLAAPNTGELFF
size: .; D: .; V: TRBV7-2; J: TRBJ2-1; DNA: TGTGCCAGCAGCTTCTCCGGGGGGCTCTACAATGAGCAGTTCTTC; CDR3: CASSFSGGLYNEQFF
size: many; D: .; V: TRBV18; J: TRBJ1-2; DNA: TGTGCCAGCTCACCAACCGGGGTAAACTATGGCTACACCTTC; CDR3: CASSPTGVNYGYTF
size: .; D: .; V: TRBV7-2; J: TRBJ2-5; DNA: TGTGCCAGCAGCTTGGCCCCCAGGACATACCAAGAGACCCAGTACTTC; CDR3: CASSLAPRTYQETQYF
size: .; D: .; V: TRBV27; J: TRBJ2-5; DNA: TGTGCCAGCAGTCGCGGACGACCTCGGGAGACCCAGTACTTC; CDR3: CASSRGRPRETQYF
size: .; D: TRBD1; V: TRBV28; J: TRBJ1-2; DNA: TGTGCCAGCAGTTTAACTACAGGGGCCCAAGTAATCCGGCGGGGCTACACCTTC; CDR3: CASSLTTGAQVIRRGYTF
size: .; D: .; V: TRBV28; J: TRBJ2-3; DNA: TGTGCCAGCGGCCCCGGACTCGAGACAGATACGCAGTATTTT; CDR3: CASGPGLETDTQYF
size: few; D: .; V: TRBV10-3; J: TRBJ2-1; DNA: TGTGCCATCAGCCCGGGGCAGGGGCTCTACAATGAGCAGTTCTTC; CDR3: CAISPGQGLYNEQFF
size: many; D: .; V: TRBV7-2; J: TRBJ2-7; DNA: TGTGCCAGCAGCCGCCCCTCCGCTAACGAGCAGTACTTC; CDR3: CASSRPSANEQYF
size: few; D: .; V: TRBV6-5; J: TRBJ1-6; DNA: TGTGCCAGCAGTTACTCGAGGAGGGGCGCTATGTCACCCCTCCACTTT; CDR3: CASSYSRRGAMSPLHF
size: .; D: .; V: TRBV7-3; J: TRBJ2-7; DNA: TGTGCCAGCAGCTTATTCCCGGGCATCATCTACGAGCAGTACTTC; CDR3: CASSLFPGIIYEQYF
size: .; D: .; V: TRBV3-1; J: TRBJ1-2; DNA: TGTGCCAGCAGCCAAACGGGCAGGAGAGGGTATGGCTACACCTTC; CDR3: CASSQTGRRGYGYTF
size: many; D: .; V: TRBV6-5; J: TRBJ1-4; DNA: TGTGCCAGCAGTTACGGCAGGGTGGGTGAAAAACTGTTTTTT; CDR3: CASSYGRVGEKLFF
size: many; D: TRBD1; V: TRBV28; J: TRBJ1-5; DNA: TGTGCCAGCAGTTTACAGGGGGTCTATCAGCCCCAGCATTTT; CDR3: CASSLQGVYQPQHF